Shown below are 27 T cell receptor beta chains from a single sample sequenced in a study of PD-L1 blockade in urothelial cancer. Data came from immunoSEQ multiplex PCR; TCRdb stores just in-frame clones and leaves some out. The sample lists about 110,000 clones, approximately 86% occurring once. Sequences were derived from PBMCs, sampled around atezolizumab (anti-PD-L1) treatment. These receptors were collected from a man in his fifties or sixties with urothelial cancer.

This clone was seen a single time. V and J are TRBV6-6 and TRBJ2-1; 10 bases line up with TRBD2. Per germline, CDR1 MNHNY and CDR2 SVGAGI (reference sequence). V was clipped by 2 bases and J by 4 bases; unmatched bases: 2. The CDR3 is 15 amino acids. DNA for the CDR3: TGTGCCAGCAGTTACACTAGCGGGATTTACAATGAGCAGTTCTTC. Its translation is CASSYTSGIYNEQFF.

A single count supports this clone. Here the CDR3 DNA reads TGTGCCAGCAGGCGGGACTCGAGCTCCTACAATGAGCAGTTCTTC. It yields the protein CASRRDSSSYNEQFF. The chain joins TRBV27 to TRBJ2-1; weak D call: TRBD2 (6 bases). The CDR3 consists of 15 residues. CDR1 is MNHEY, CDR2 SMNVEV, per germline (reference sequence). V lost 6 bases and J lost 0, with 12 bases in between.

This rearrangement joins TRBV19 to TRBJ2-4, with D unresolved. Trimming cost V 0 bases and J 5 bases, with 5 bases left between them. The CDR3 is 13 residues long. From germline, CDR1 is LNHDA and CDR2 SQIVND (reference sequence). The CDR3 DNA sequence: TGTGCCAGTAGTATAGATTGGCAAAACATTCAGTACTTC. Protein sequence: CASSIDWQNIQYF.

V gene TRBV6-6 combines with J gene TRBJ1-1; 9 bases fit TRBD1. V lost 6 bases and J lost 5; bases outside the gene matches: 10. The CDR3 spans 15 residues. Germline V gene sequence: CDR1 MNHNY, CDR2 SVGAGI (reference sequence). CDR3 region: CASSSGQGGGTEAFF. The CDR3, as DNA: TGTGCCAGCAGCTCGGGACAGGGAGGTGGAACTGAAGCTTTCTTT.

This clone has a single count. The chain combines TRBV10-1 with TRBJ2-7; 13 bases align to TRBD2. The germline CDR1 and CDR2 sequences are WNHNN and SYGVQD (reference sequence). CDR3 length: 14 amino acids. The J segment lost 5 bases and the V segment lost 4 bases, leaving 2 bases of the junction unmatched. The CDR3 sequence: CASSAGLAGNEQYF. DNA of the CDR3: TGCGCCAGCAGTGCGGGACTAGCGGGAAACGAGCAGTACTTC.

The chain is built from TRBV28 and TRBJ2-2; 7 bases are shared with TRBD1. The CDR3 loop spans 15 amino acids. Germline CDR1 MDHEN, CDR2 SYDVKM. V lost 5 bases, J lost 1 base, and 4 bases stayed unmatched. The CDR3 sequence is CASSPGTVNTGELFF. The CDR3 DNA sequence: TGTGCCAGCAGTCCCGGGACAGTGAACACCGGGGAGCTGTTTTTT. Supplemented by reference TRBV28 and TRBJ2-2, the full variable domain reads DVKVTQSSRYLVKRTGEKVFLECVQDMDHENMFWYRQDPGLGLRLIYFSYDVKMKEKGDIPEGYSVSREKKERFSLILESASTNQTSMYLCASSPGTVNTGELFFGEGSRLTVL.

This chain uses TRBV5-6 with TRBJ2-1, with a possible D match to TRBD2 (5 bases). CDR1 is SGHDT and CDR2 is YYEEEE in the germline V gene. CDR3 length equals 15 residues. The V end lost 2 bases, the J end lost 5 bases, and 14 bases lay between the germline ends. The CDR3 DNA sequence: TGTGCCAGCAGCTTTGGACTCCTTGCCGACAATGAGCAGTTCTTC. Translated, it gives CASSFGLLADNEQFF.

This clone was recorded only once. This CDR3 reads CASRGVSGANVLTF. In DNA, the CDR3 is TGTGCCAGCAGAGGGGTCTCTGGGGCCAACGTCCTGACTTTC. The chain recombines TRBV6-1 with TRBJ2-6; TRBD1 might be the D (5 bases). Between the trimmed V and J ends, which lost 6 bases and 0 bases, there was a span of 6 bases. Germline V CDR1 and CDR2: MNHNS, SASEGT. The CDR3 is 14 amino acids.

V is TRBV6-6 and J is TRBJ1-3; D may be TRBD1 (6 bases). V lost 2 bases to trimming and J lost 0 bases, with 11 bases between them. CDR3 length equals 16 residues. Germline CDR1 MNHNY, CDR2 SVGAGI (reference sequence). Here the CDR3 reads CASSYQGGGSGNTIYF. DNA for the CDR3: TGTGCCAGCAGTTACCAGGGAGGGGGCTCTGGAAACACCATATATTTT.

This clone was found a few times. At the DNA level, this CDR3 is encoded by other sequences in the same sample as well. The chain recombines TRBV18 with TRBJ2-3; D remains unclear. Germline V gene sequence: CDR1 KGHSH, CDR2 LQKENI. This CDR3 spans 13 amino acids. V was cut by 3 bases and J by 2 bases, with 6 bases left in between. CDR3 sequence (DNA): TGTGCCAGCTCACCTTCACACACAGATACGCAGTATTTT. Its protein is CASSPSHTDTQYF.

This chain connects TRBV19 to TRBJ1-3, with TRBD1 as a possible D gene (6 bases). CDR1 is LNHDA and CDR2 is SQIVND in the germline V gene (reference sequence). The V end lost 4 bases, the J end lost 8 bases, and 18 bases lay between the germline ends. The CDR3 sequence is 15 residues long. The CDR3 loop reads CASSSRQVYGDTIYF. The CDR3 nucleotides are TGTGCCAGTAGTAGCCGACAGGTCTATGGGGACACCATATATTTT.

The chain links TRBV30 to TRBJ1-6; D gene ambiguous. Germline CDR1 and CDR2: GTSNPN and SVGIG (reference sequence). The CDR3 totals 13 residues. V was shortened by 4 bases and J by 5 bases, with 9 bases between the two germline ends. CDR3 region: CAWTGNHNSPLHF. In nucleotides, the CDR3 is TGTGCCTGGACGGGTAATCATAATTCACCCCTCCACTTT.

The chain has TRBV7-8 and TRBJ2-7; TRBD1 agrees at 9 bases. CDR3 length: 14 amino acids. The V gene's germline CDR1 is SGHVS and CDR2 FQNEAQ. Unmatched junction bases numbered 3, after V lost 4 bases and J lost 2 bases. The CDR3, as DNA: TGTGCCAGCAGCTCCCGACAGGGGGCCTACGAGCAGTACTTC. As protein: CASSSRQGAYEQYF. The full variable domain, its missing parts supplied by reference TRBV7-8 and TRBJ2-7, is GAGVSQSPRYKVAKRGQDVALRCDPISGHVSLFWYQQALGQGPEFLTYFQNEAQLDKSGLPSDRFFAERPEGSVSTLKIQRTQQEDSAVYLCASSSRQGAYEQYFGPGTRLTVT.

V and J are TRBV28 and TRBJ1-1, with unresolved D. V lost 5 bases to trimming and J lost 2 bases, with 18 bases between them. Germline V lookup: CDR1 MDHEN, CDR2 SYDVKM. This CDR3 is built from 16 residues. The CDR3 DNA reads TGTGCCAGCAGTATACTCAACACCAGACTTAACACTGAAGCTTTCTTT. Protein: CASSILNTRLNTEAFF. The full variable domain, its missing parts supplied by reference TRBV28 and TRBJ1-1, is DVKVTQSSRYLVKRTGEKVFLECVQDMDHENMFWYRQDPGLGLRLIYFSYDVKMKEKGDIPEGYSVSREKKERFSLILESASTNQTSMYLCASSILNTRLNTEAFFGQGTRLTVV.

V and J are TRBV2 and TRBJ2-7, with D perhaps matching TRBD2 (6 bases). CDR1 is SNHLY and CDR2 is FYNNEI in the germline V gene. The V gene lost 6 bases and the J gene lost 3 bases, with 18 bases spanning the gap. The CDR3 loop spans 15 amino acids. This chain's CDR3 is CASRERAPESYEQYF. CDR3 in DNA: TGTGCCAGCAGAGAGCGGGCCCCGGAAAGCTACGAGCAGTACTTC.

The rearrangement links TRBV4-1 to TRBJ1-3; no firm D call. The CDR3 has 16 amino acids. CDR1 is MGHRA and CDR2 is YSYEKL in the germline V gene. V was pared by 1 base and J by 0 bases, with 10 bases between. The CDR3 spells CASSQGEINSGNTIYF. The CDR3, as DNA: TGCGCCAGCAGCCAAGGGGAGATTAACTCTGGAAACACCATATATTTT.

This chain connects TRBV19 to TRBJ1-5, with 7 nucleotides matching TRBD1. J was trimmed by 6 bases and V by 7 bases; bases with no gene match: 9. The CDR3 covers 14 residues. CDR1 is LNHDA and CDR2 is SQIVND in the germline V gene (reference sequence). The CDR3 DNA is TGTGCCAGTATAAAAGAGGGGGCTAGTCAGCCCCAGCATTTT. Its protein product is CASIKEGASQPQHF.

This sequence joins TRBV28 and TRBJ2-3; 7 bases agree with TRBD2. This CDR3 has 14 amino acids. Trimming removed 5 bases from V and 2 bases from J; junction bases left unmatched: 4. The germline gives CDR1 MDHEN, CDR2 SYDVKM. The CDR3 region has the DNA TGTGCCAGCAGTCCTCTAGCGGTCACAGATACGCAGTATTTT. This translates into CASSPLAVTDTQYF.

The V call is TRBV6-5, the J call TRBJ2-3; possible D gene TRBD1, 6 bases. This CDR3 spans 14 amino acids. Trimming pared 7 bases from V and 4 bases from J, leaving 15 bases between. Per germline, CDR1 MNHEY and CDR2 SVGAGI. The CDR3 DNA follows: TGTGCCAGCAAAGGGGGAATTTTAGCAGATACGCAGTATTTT. Its translation: CASKGGILADTQYF.

In DNA form, the CDR3 reads TGTGCCAGCAGCCAGGGGAGGGACACTGAAGCTTTCTTT. As protein: CASSQGRDTEAFF. The chain recombines TRBV21-1 with TRBJ1-1. TRBV21-1 has pseudogene status. This CDR3 contains 13 residues.

This sequence joins TRBV4-1 and TRBJ2-5; a weak D match, TRBD2 (6 bases). With 1 base removed from V and 5 bases from J, the gap between germline ends came to 11 bases. Germline-derived CDR1 and CDR2 are MGHRA and YSYEKL. The CDR3 loop spans 14 amino acids. Here the CDR3 DNA reads TGCGCCAGCAGCCAAGCGGAGGGTTGGGAGACCCAGTACTTC. Residues: CASSQAEGWETQYF.

The CDR3 is CASSGHRSTDQETQYF. Written as DNA, the CDR3 is TGTGCCAGCAGTGGTCACCGGTCGACAGACCAAGAGACCCAGTACTTC. The V gene is TRBV2, the J gene TRBJ2-5; D perhaps matches TRBD1 (5 bases). V lost 4 bases, J lost 0 bases, and 15 bases lay in between. CDR3 length equals 16 residues. Per the germline V gene, CDR1 is SNHLY and CDR2 is FYNNEI.

The chain joins TRBV2 to TRBJ2-7, with 7 bases fitting TRBD1. Germline-derived CDR1 and CDR2 are SNHLY and FYNNEI. This CDR3 contains 15 residues. Trimming at V came to 7 bases and at J to 2 bases, leaving 11 bases not matched to a gene. The CDR3 here is CASKGARVLTYEQYF. Written as DNA, the CDR3 is TGTGCCAGCAAGGGGGCCCGGGTTCTTACCTACGAGCAGTACTTC.

The gene calls are TRBV6-1 and TRBJ2-2; TRBD2 might be the D (6 bases). CDR3 length: 15 amino acids. The V gene's germline CDR1 is MNHNS and CDR2 SASEGT. V was cut by 4 bases and J by 4 bases, with 13 bases left in between. The CDR3 bases are TGTGCCAGCAGTGGGAGGGGATCGTTCACCGGGGAGCTGTTTTTT. Translation: CASSGRGSFTGELFF.

The chain has TRBV4-2 and TRBJ2-3; TRBD1 aligns across 7 bases. Losses at the gene ends were 0 bases for V and 2 bases for J; bases not matched to a gene: 5. Germline CDR1 LGHNA, CDR2 YNFKEQ. The CDR3 loop spans 16 amino acids. The CDR3 spells CASSQEVGQHTDTQYF. The CDR3 DNA follows: TGTGCCAGCAGCCAAGAGGTGGGACAGCACACAGATACGCAGTATTTT.

The rearrangement uses TRBV21-1 and TRBJ1-6; TRBD1, the table's D call, lacks a check against the DNA. TRBV21-1 is designated a pseudogene. This CDR3 has 17 residues. This CDR3 reads CASSKGGQPGRNSPLHF. In nucleotides, the CDR3 is TGTGCCAGCAGCAAAGGGGGACAACCCGGTCGGAATTCACCCCTCCACTTT.

V usage is TRBV5-1 and J usage is TRBJ2-1; D gene unclear. The V and J ends lost 4 bases and 5 bases respectively, with 7 bases between them. Germline loops: CDR1 SGHRS, CDR2 YFSETQ. This CDR3 has 12 amino acids. The CDR3 here is CASSPLHNEQFF. The CDR3 coding sequence is TGCGCCAGCAGCCCCCTTCACAATGAGCAGTTCTTC.